Included here is one T cell receptor beta chain sequence, with context. The record originates from a study of blood T cell repertoires in COVID-19. TCRdb's copy holds only in-frame clones and misses some; the assay was immunoSEQ multiplex PCR. The table lists nearly 80,000 clones, about 83% of them singletons, with around 3.3% in the top ten. The V gene end was trimmed by 1 base and the J gene end by 6 bases; junction bases not matched to a gene: 7. The CDR3 consists of 16 residues. Per the germline V gene, CDR1 is SGHVS and CDR2 is FNYEAQ. Sequencing used peripheral blood. The J gene is TRBJ2-3, the V gene TRBV7-6; 10 positions agree with TRBD1. The receptor's source is a man in his fifties or sixties with acute or convalescent COVID-19. The CDR3 nucleotides read TGTGCCAGCAGCTTAGAACAGACAGGGGGCTACGATACGCAGTATTTT. It encodes CASSLEQTGGYDTQYF.